This T cell receptor beta chain was sequenced for a study of metastatic and nonmetastatic thyroid tumors. Overall study findings and caveats: Reportedly, malignant thyroid tumors had significantly higher TCR beta diversity than benign nodules, in blood and tumor.

V was shortened by 1 base and J by 5 bases, with 9 bases between the two germline ends. Germline lookup yields CDR1 LGHNA and CDR2 YSLEER. The CDR3 is made up of 13 amino acids. A single count supports this clone. Its matching antigen is unknown. No patient received treatment before thyroid surgery. TCRdb re-processed the PCR reads through MiXCR. The repertoire includes about 23,000 clones, roughly 25% of them detected once, and 12% sits in the top ten. This receptor was taken from a male donor with papillary thyroid cancer or a benign thyroid nodule (not recorded which). Some clones in this sample may be carry-over from other donors' samples. What was sequenced was tumor tissue. The chain joins TRBV4-3 to TRBJ2-7; perhaps TRBD1 as D (5 bases). CDR3 DNA sequence: TGCGCCAGCAGCCAAGCGACAGTGGACGAGCAGTACTTC. Translated, it gives CASSQATVDEQYF.